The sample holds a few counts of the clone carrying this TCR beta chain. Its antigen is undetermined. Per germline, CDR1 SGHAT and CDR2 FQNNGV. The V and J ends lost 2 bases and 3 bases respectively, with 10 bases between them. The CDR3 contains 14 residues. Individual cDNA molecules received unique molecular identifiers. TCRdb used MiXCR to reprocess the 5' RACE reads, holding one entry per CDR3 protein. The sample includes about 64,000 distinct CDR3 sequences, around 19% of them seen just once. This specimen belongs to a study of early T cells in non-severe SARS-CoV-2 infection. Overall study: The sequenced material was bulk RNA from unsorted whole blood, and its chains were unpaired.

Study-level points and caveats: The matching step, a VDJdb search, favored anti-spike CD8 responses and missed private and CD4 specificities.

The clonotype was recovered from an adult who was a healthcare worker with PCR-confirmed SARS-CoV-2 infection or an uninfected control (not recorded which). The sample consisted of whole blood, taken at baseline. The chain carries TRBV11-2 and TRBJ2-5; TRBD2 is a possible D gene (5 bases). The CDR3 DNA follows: TGTGCCAGCAGCTTATTTACCGGGAAAGAGACCCAGTACTTC. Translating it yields CASSLFTGKETQYF. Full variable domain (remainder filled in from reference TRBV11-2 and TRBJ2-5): EAGVAQSPRYKIIEKRQSVAFWCNPISGHATLYWYQQILGQGPKLLIQFQNNGVVDDSQLPKDRFSAERLKGVDSTLKIQPAKLEDSAVYLCASSLFTGKETQYFGPGTRLLVL.